These 12 T cell receptor beta chains originate from one sample sequenced in a study of blood T cell repertoires in COVID-19. Method: immunoSEQ multiplex PCR; TCRdb's copy keeps in-frame clones and lacks some. The sample lists roughly 80,000 clones; under 90% were seen once. The sample comprised peripheral blood. These receptors were obtained from a woman in her seventies with acute or convalescent COVID-19.

The chain couples TRBV4-3 to TRBJ2-3, with 9 bases aligning to TRBD2. The J segment lost 0 bases and the V segment lost 1 base, leaving 8 bases of the junction unmatched. CDR3 length: 18 residues. The V gene's germline CDR1 is LGHNA and CDR2 YSLEER. CDR3 DNA sequence: TGCGCCAGCAGCCAAGTAAGATGGGGACTAGCTAGCACAGATACGCAGTATTTT. Its protein product is CASSQVRWGLASTDTQYF.

The chain has TRBV5-1 and TRBJ1-1; D is uncertain. This CDR3 comprises 12 residues. From germline, CDR1 is SGHRS and CDR2 YFSETQ. V shed 5 bases and J shed 0 bases, with 5 bases lying between them. The CDR3 loop is CASRTVNTEAFF. The CDR3 nucleotides read TGCGCCAGCAGAACAGTGAACACTGAAGCTTTCTTT.

The rearrangement joins TRBV27 to TRBJ2-4, with 14 bases lining up with TRBD2. CDR1 is MNHEY and CDR2 is SMNVEV in the germline V gene (reference sequence). The CDR3 runs to 18 residues. The junction had 11 bases not matched to a gene; V was cut back by 5 bases and J by 5 bases. In DNA, the CDR3 is TGTGCCAGCAGTCAACGGGGGACTAGCGGGAGTTCCGAAAACATTCAGTACTTC. It encodes CASSQRGTSGSSENIQYF.

Written as DNA, the CDR3 is TGTGCCAGCAGTTTTCGACAGGACTATGAAAAACTGTTTTTT. Its translation: CASSFRQDYEKLFF. This chain connects TRBV28 to TRBJ1-4; D may be TRBD1 (6 bases). The CDR3 loop spans 14 amino acids. V was clipped by 3 bases and J by 6 bases, with 11 bases between them. CDR1 and CDR2 from the germline V gene are MDHEN and SYDVKM.

V usage is TRBV3-1 (or the pseudogene TRBV3-2) and J usage is TRBJ2-1, with 8 bases lining up with TRBD2. CDR3 size: 15 residues. J gave up 7 bases and V 1 base, and 6 bases lay outside the gene matches. Looked up from germline, CDR1 is LGHDT and CDR2 is YNNKEL (reference sequence). The CDR3 DNA sequence: TGTGCCAGCAGCCAAGTTGCGAGACTAGCGAATGAGCAGTTCTTC. This codes for CASSQVARLANEQFF.

This clone was found once. The CDR3 loop reads CASRNDGGPNYGYTF. The CDR3 bases are TGTGCCAGCAGAAATGACGGGGGTCCTAACTATGGCTACACCTTC. The chain combines TRBV27 with TRBJ1-2; TRBD1 might be the D (5 bases). Germline values: CDR1 MNHEY, CDR2 SMNVEV (reference sequence). Trimming took 6 bases from V and 0 from J, leaving 14 bases between them. This CDR3 is 15 amino acids long.

The chain uses TRBV7-8 and TRBJ2-7; D may be TRBD2 (5 bases). The CDR3 sequence is 15 residues long. V lost 5 bases and J 2 bases, leaving 16 bases between the germline ends. Looked up from germline, CDR1 is SGHVS and CDR2 is FQNEAQ. The CDR3 DNA reads TGTGCCAGCAGCCCGGCCGCGAGCGGAGCCTACGAGCAGTACGTC. Encoded protein: CASSPAASGAYEQYV.

This chain uses TRBV5-4 with TRBJ2-2, with TRBD2 as a possible D gene (7 bases). Germline V gene lookup returns CDR1 SGHNT and CDR2 YYREEE (reference sequence). The CDR3 sequence is 16 residues long. Trimming left V 4 bases short and J 1 base short, with 14 bases between. CDR3 sequence (DNA): TGTGCCAGCAGCCCCACGGGGGGCCGGAACACCGGGGAGCTGTTTTTT. Amino acids: CASSPTGGRNTGELFF.

This clone appeared a few times. J is TRBJ2-6 and V is TRBV5-4, with 9 bases that match TRBD1. CDR1 and CDR2 from the germline V gene are SGHNT and YYREEE (reference sequence). Trimming at V came to 4 bases and at J to 0 bases, leaving 14 bases not matched to a gene. This CDR3 region has 20 residues. DNA for the CDR3: TGTGCCAGCAGCGTACGGACAGGGGAAGGAGTGAGCTCTGGGGCCAACGTCCTGACTTTC. Translated: CASSVRTGEGVSSGANVLTF.

The gene calls are TRBV7-9 and TRBJ1-3, with D perhaps TRBD1 (5 bases). Germline V gene lookup returns CDR1 SEHNR and CDR2 FQNEAQ (reference sequence). V was pared by 5 bases and J by 0 bases, with 11 bases between. The CDR3 covers 15 residues. Here the CDR3 reads CASSLQAHSGNTIYF. CDR3 DNA: TGTGCCAGCAGCCTACAGGCCCACTCTGGAAACACCATATATTTT.

The CDR3 protein is CASSSTESYNEQFF. The CDR3 region has the DNA TGTGCCAGCAGCTCCACAGAGAGTTACAATGAGCAGTTCTTC. The gene calls are TRBV6-6 and TRBJ2-1; no definite D call. The germline CDR1 and CDR2 sequences are MNHNY and SVGAGI (reference sequence). The CDR3 is 14 amino acids. Trimming stripped 6 bases from V and 4 bases from J, with 13 bases between.

The gene calls are TRBV19 and TRBJ2-1, with TRBD2 matching 9 bases. Per germline, CDR1 LNHDA and CDR2 SQIVND (reference sequence). The V gene end was trimmed by 4 bases and the J gene end by 9 bases; junction bases not matched to a gene: 13. The CDR3 is made up of 16 amino acids. CDR3 in amino acids: CASSRAPTSGECEQFF. Here the CDR3 DNA reads TGTGCCAGTAGTAGGGCACCGACTAGCGGTGAGTGTGAGCAGTTCTTC.